This T cell receptor (beta chain) emerged from a study of OX40 agonist ivuxolimab in advanced cancers. Study-level background: Patients with prior anti-PD-1, anti-PD-L1 or anti-CTLA-4 therapy were eligible; about 40% had some.

Germline V lookup: CDR1 SGHRS, CDR2 YFSETQ. Deletions cut 1 base from V and 1 base from J, with 5 bases between. The CDR3 has 13 amino acids. The study, taken as a whole, reports: Undetermined was the antigen specificity of the expanded peripheral T cells. There was clonal expansion of CD4+ and CD8+ blood T cells by week 6 at 0.1 to 3.0 mg/kg.

The protocol was immunoSEQ multiplex PCR, while the TCRdb copy is restricted to in-frame clones and leaves out a portion. The sample records about 82,000 clones, around 93% being singletons. This clone was seen a handful of times. Its antigen remains unknown. This specimen consisted of CD4+ or CD8+ T cells sorted from blood, obtained in a trial of the OX40 agonist ivuxolimab. The sequence derives from an adult with an advanced solid tumor such as melanoma, head and neck, liver or kidney cancer. The rearrangement joins TRBV5-1 to TRBJ1-1; D is ambiguous. In nucleotides, the CDR3 is TGCGCCAGCAGCTTGAGAGGGAACACTGAAGCTTTCTTT. This encodes CASSLRGNTEAFF.